This T cell receptor (beta chain) comes out of a study of shared clonotypes between healthy human individuals. The method was immunoSEQ multiplex PCR; TCRdb's version includes in-frame clones alone and lacks a portion of them. The sample yields about 820,000 clones, approximately 92% seen once. Germline V gene sequence: CDR1 MGHRA, CDR2 YSYEKL. The trim removed 0 bases at V and 0 bases at J, leaving 11 bases unmatched. The CDR3 spans 18 residues. Naive CD8 cells lacked CD45RO and underwent positive selection for CCR7, leaving out terminally differentiated effector memory CD45RA+ cells. This chain links TRBV4-1 with TRBJ2-7, with 7 bases fitting TRBD1. The sequenced material came from naive CD8+ T cells sorted from blood. This clonotype originated in a man aged 30 to 45 in good health. The CDR3 DNA reads as TGCGCCAGCAGCCAAGATCGGCAGGGGGTAAAATTCTCCTACGAGCAGTACTTC. Translated, it gives CASSQDRQGVKFSYEQYF.